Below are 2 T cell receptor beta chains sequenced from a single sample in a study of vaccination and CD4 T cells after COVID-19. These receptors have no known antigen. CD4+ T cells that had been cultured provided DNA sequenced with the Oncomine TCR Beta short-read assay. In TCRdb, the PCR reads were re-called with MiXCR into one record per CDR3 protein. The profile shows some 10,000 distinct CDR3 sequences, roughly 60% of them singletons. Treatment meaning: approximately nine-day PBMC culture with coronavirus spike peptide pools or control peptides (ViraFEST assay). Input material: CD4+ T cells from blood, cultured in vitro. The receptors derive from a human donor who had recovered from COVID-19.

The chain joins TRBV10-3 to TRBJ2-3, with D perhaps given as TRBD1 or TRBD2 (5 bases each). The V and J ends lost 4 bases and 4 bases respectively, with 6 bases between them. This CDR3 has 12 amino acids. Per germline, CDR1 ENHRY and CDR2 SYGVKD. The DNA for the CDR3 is TGTGCCATCAGTGTGGGGGCAGATACGCAGTATTTT. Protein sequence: CAISVGADTQYF.

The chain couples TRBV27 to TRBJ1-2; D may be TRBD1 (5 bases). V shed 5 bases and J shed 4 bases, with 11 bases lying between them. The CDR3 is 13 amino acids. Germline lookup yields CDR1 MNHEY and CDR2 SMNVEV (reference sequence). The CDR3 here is CASSPDRLYGYTF. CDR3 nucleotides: TGTGCCAGCAGTCCTGACAGACTCTATGGCTACACCTTC.